This T cell receptor (beta chain) stems from a study of human T cells and chemical hapten exposure. Study results and caveats: With alopecia, donors may have immune responses unlike healthy people's.

Time point of the sample: pre-sensitization, week 0. Treatment meaning: therapeutic diphenylcyclopropenone sensitization with weekly scalp DPC. This clonotype appeared many times. What it binds is not known. Methods used by the authors: Per-sample TCR counts ranged from roughly 20,000 to 750,000, median roughly 98,000. MiXCR, run by TCRdb on the RACE reads, gives a single entry per CDR3 protein. The V and J calls, along with clone size, are taken from TCRdb and not from the paper's own processing. This sample has about 380,000 distinct CDR3 sequences, with 5.1% found just once. Sequenced here: whole blood, sampled in connection with sensitization to the hapten diphenylcyclopropenone (DPC). The origin of this receptor is a woman aged 50 to 60 with alopecia areata. Some clones in this sample may be carry-over from other donors' samples.

The CDR3, as DNA: TGTGCCAGCAGCTTAAAAGGGGGCACAGATACGCAGTATTTT. This translates into CASSLKGGTDTQYF. J is TRBJ2-3 and V is TRBV11-3; possible D gene TRBD1, 5 bases. The CDR3 is made up of 14 amino acids. V dropped 2 bases and J dropped 1 base, with 7 bases sitting between them. CDR1 is SGHNT, CDR2 YENEEA, per germline.